This T cell receptor beta chain was observed in a study of identical twins. TCRdb used MiXCR to reprocess the 5' RACE reads, holding one entry per CDR3 protein. The data hold 240,000 or so distinct CDR3 sequences, with more than 9% observed a single time. This clonotype was picked up many times. The receptor was isolated from a man over 45 in good health. Material for sequencing was memory T cells sorted from blood.

The CDR3 here is CSCQGTLEAFF. The CDR3 DNA follows: TGCAGTTGTCAGGGGACCCTTGAAGCTTTCTTT. The chain combines TRBV29-1 with TRBJ1-1, with D maybe TRBD1 (6 bases). CDR1 and CDR2 (germline): SQVTM, ANQGSEA. The CDR3 loop spans 11 amino acids.